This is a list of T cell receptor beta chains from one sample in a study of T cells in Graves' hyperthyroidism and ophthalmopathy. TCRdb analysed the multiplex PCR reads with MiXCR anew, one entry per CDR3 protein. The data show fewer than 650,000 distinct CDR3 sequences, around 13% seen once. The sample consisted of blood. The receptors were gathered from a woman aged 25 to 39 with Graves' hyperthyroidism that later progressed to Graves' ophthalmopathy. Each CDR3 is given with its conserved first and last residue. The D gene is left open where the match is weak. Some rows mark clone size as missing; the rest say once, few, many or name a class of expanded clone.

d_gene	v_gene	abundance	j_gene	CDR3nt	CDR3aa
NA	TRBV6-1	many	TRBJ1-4	TGTGCCAGCAGTCCCGGGACACCCCATAATGAAAAACTGTTTTTT	CASSPGTPHNEKLFF
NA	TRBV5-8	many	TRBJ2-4	TGTGCCAGCAGCTATTCTGGGGTTGCCAAAAACATTCAGTACTTC	CASSYSGVAKNIQYF
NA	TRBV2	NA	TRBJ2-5	TGTGCCAGCAGCTTGGGGACCGCCCCGCAAGAGACCCAGTACTTC	CASSLGTAPQETQYF
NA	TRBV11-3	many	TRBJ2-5	TGTGCCAGCAGCTTGAGAGGACTTCAAGAGACCCAGTACTTC	CASSLRGLQETQYF
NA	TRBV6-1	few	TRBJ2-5	TGTGCCAGCAGTGGGACGGAGCCCCCGGGGCAAGAGACCCAGTACTTC	CASSGTEPPGQETQYF
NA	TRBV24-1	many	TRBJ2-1	TGTGCCACCAGTGTTGACTCTATCAATGAGCAGTTCTTC	CATSVDSINEQFF
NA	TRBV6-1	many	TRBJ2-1	TGTGCCAGCACCCCCCCTAGCTCCTACAATGAGCAGTTCTTC	CASTPPSSYNEQFF
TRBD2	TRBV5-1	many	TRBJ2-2	TGCGCCAGCAGCCAAGCGGGAAACACCGGGGAGCTGTTTTTT	CASSQAGNTGELFF
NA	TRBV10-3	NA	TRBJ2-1	TGTGCCATCAGAGAGGACAGCCACAATGAGCAGTTCTTC	CAIREDSHNEQFF
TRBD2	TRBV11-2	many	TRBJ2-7	TGTGCCAGCAGCAGACTAGCGGGAGGGAGGGACGAGCAGTACTTC	CASSRLAGGRDEQYF
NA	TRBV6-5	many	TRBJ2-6	TGTGCCAGCAGTTACTCGAGTCGGGGGAAAGGGGCCAACGTCCTGACTTTC	CASSYSSRGKGANVLTF
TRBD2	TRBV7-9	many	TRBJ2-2	TGTGCCAGCAGCCCATCCGGATGGGGGGGCACCGGGGAGCTGTTTTTT	CASSPSGWGGTGELFF
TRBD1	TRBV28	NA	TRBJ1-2	TGTGCCAGCAGTTGGCTCCCGCGCAGGGGGGGGGACTATGGCTACACCTTC	CASSWLPRRGGDYGYTF
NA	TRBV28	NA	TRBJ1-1	TGTGCCAGCAGTCGACAATCTGAAGCTTTCTTT	CASSRQSEAFF
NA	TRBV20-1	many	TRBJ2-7	TGCAGTGCTAGAGATTCTAACTACGAGCAGTACTTC	CSARDSNYEQYF
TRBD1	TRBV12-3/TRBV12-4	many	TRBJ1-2	TGTGCCAGCAGTTGGGACAGCCCCAACTATGGCTACACCTTC	CASSWDSPNYGYTF
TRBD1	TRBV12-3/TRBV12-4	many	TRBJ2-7	TGTGCCAGCAGACTGGGACAGCCCCCCTACGAGCAGTACTTC	CASRLGQPPYEQYF
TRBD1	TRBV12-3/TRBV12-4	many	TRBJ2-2	TGTGCCAGCAGTGACAGGGGGCAAGTCGGGGAGCTGTTTTTT	CASSDRGQVGELFF
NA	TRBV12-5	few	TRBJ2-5	TGTGCTAGTGGTTTTGCGGCTGGACAGCTAGAAGAGACCCAGTACTTC	CASGFAAGQLEETQYF
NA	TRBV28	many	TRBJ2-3	TGTGCCAGCAGTTCGTACTCGGGACACAGCACAGATACGCAGTATTTT	CASSSYSGHSTDTQYF
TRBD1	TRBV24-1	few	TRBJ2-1	TGTGCCACCAGTGAGCCTTCCGGGACAGGGGGGGATGAGCAGTTCTTC	CATSEPSGTGGDEQFF
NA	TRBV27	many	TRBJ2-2	TGTGCCAGCAGTTTGCCAGGGGACACCGGGGAGCTGTTTTTT	CASSLPGDTGELFF
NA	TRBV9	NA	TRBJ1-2	TGTGCCAGCAGTGATACCTGGGCCCAAGCTAACTATGGCTACACCTTC	CASSDTWAQANYGYTF
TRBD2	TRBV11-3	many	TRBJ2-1	TGTGCCAGCAGCACAGGGCTAGCGGGAGCTAGTGAGCAGTTCTTC	CASSTGLAGASEQFF
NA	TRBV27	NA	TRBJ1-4	TGTGCCAGCAGTTTAAGACCCGCAGGGGCCGATGCAACTAATGAAGAACTGTTTTTT	CASSLRPAGADATNEELFF
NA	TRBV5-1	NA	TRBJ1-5	TGCGCCAGCAGCCCGTTCAGTGGCAATCAGCCCCAGCATTTT	CASSPFSGNQPQHF
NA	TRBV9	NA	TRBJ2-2	TGTGCCAGCAGCCCCGGGTCCTCCGGGGAGCTGTTTTTT	CASSPGSSGELFF
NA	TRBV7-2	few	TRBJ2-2	TGTGCCAGCAGCCCTCCCGGACGGACCGGGGAGCTGTTTTTT	CASSPPGRTGELFF
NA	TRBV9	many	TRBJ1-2	TGTGCCAGCAGCGCCGACGGGAGAGCTAACTATGGCTACACCTTC	CASSADGRANYGYTF
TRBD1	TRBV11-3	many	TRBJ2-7	TGTGCCAGCAGCTTTCGCCGGCGGGACAGGGAGAGCGAGCAGTACTTC	CASSFRRRDRESEQYF
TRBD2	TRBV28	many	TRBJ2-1	TGTGCCAGCACCGCCTCGGGAGGGGTTTGGCATGAGCAGTTCTTC	CASTASGGVWHEQFF
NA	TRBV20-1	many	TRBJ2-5	TGCAGTGCTAGAGATCAGACACAGGCCACAGAGACCCAGTACTTC	CSARDQTQATETQYF
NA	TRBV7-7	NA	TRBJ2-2	TGTGCTAGCAGCGACTTCACCGGGGAGCTGTTTTTT	CASSDFTGELFF
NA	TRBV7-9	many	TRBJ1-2	TGTGCCAGCAGTCACGGGCCTGTATCCGGCTACACCTTC	CASSHGPVSGYTF
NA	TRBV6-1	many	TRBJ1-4	TGTGCCAGCAGGCAGGACGCCCGGCCAAATGAAAAACTGTTTTTT	CASRQDARPNEKLFF
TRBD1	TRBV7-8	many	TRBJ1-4	TGTGCCAGCAGCACCCGACAGGGACGGTCTGAAAAACTGTTTTTT	CASSTRQGRSEKLFF
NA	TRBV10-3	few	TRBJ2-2	TGTGCCATCAGTATTAACCCGGCCCAGACCGGGGAGCTGTTTTTT	CAISINPAQTGELFF
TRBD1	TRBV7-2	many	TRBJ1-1	TGTGCCAGCAGCTTACCTCCGGGACAGCCGAACACTGAAGCTTTCTTT	CASSLPPGQPNTEAFF
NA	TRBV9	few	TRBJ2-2	TGTGCCAGCAGCGTTGTTGGGGGCAGTGGCGCCGGGGAGCTGTTTTTT	CASSVVGGSGAGELFF
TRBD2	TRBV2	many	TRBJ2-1	TGTGCCAGCAGGGGGGGACTAGCGGGAGGACAACAGCAGTTCTTC	CASRGGLAGGQQQFF
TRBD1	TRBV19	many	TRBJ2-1	TGTGCCAGTAGTATAATGGGACAGGGGTCCGACAATGAGCAGTTCTTC	CASSIMGQGSDNEQFF
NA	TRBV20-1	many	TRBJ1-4	TGCAGTGCTCCCGATCCAGGGGTAGTCGAAAAACTGTTTTTT	CSAPDPGVVEKLFF
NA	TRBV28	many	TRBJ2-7	TGTGCCAGCAGTTCCGGGGTCTACGAGCAGTACTTC	CASSSGVYEQYF
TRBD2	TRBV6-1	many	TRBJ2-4	TGTGCCAGCAGTACCCTAGCGGAAACATTAGCCAAAAACATTCAGTACTTC	CASSTLAETLAKNIQYF
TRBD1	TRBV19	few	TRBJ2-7	TGTGCCAGTTCGGCCGGGACAGGGCCCAACGAGCAGTACTTC	CASSAGTGPNEQYF
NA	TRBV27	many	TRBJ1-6	TGTGCCAGCACGAATTATAATTCACCCCTCCACTTT	CASTNYNSPLHF
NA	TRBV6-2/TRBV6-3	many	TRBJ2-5	TGTGCCAGCAGTTACGGCCAGCGGGAGTACTTC	CASSYGQREYF
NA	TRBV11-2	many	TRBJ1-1	TGTGCCAGCAGCTTAGCCTCCCCCAGACGGCCGAACACTGAAGCTTTCTTT	CASSLASPRRPNTEAFF
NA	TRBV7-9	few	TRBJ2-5	TGTGCCAGCAGCCAGGATCAAGGGACCCAGTACTTC	CASSQDQGTQYF
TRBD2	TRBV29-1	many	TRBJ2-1	TGCAGCGCAGTACCCATAGCGGGAGGCCGCGATGAGCAGTTCTTC	CSAVPIAGGRDEQFF
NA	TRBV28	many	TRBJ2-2	TGTGCCAGCAGTTTCGCCGGGACACCGTCCACCGGGGAGCTGTTTTTT	CASSFAGTPSTGELFF
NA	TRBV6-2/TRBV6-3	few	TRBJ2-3	TGTGCCAGCAGTCGCGGGACGTTTAGCACAGATACGCAGTATTTT	CASSRGTFSTDTQYF